The present TCR beta chain was sequenced within a study of tumor-infiltrating lymphocytes in primary liver carcinoma. Turning to the study itself: Roughly 3.5 to 8 million productive TCRbeta reads came from each sample, comparable across tissue types. Findings and caveats of the study: Owing to bulk unsorted samples, no comparison was made between CD4+ and CD8+ repertoires.

Priming with a constant-region primer yielded TCR beta cDNA from about 500 ng total RNA. Three nested multiplex PCR rounds, a slightly modified ARM-PCR method, built the TCR beta libraries. TRBV1-TRBV30 forward primers paired with a C-beta reverse primer were used in the first two PCR rounds, which ran approximately 10 cycles each. TCRdb re-called the multiplex PCR reads through MiXCR, storing one row per CDR3 protein. Of some 190,000 distinct CDR3 sequences listed, less than 65% were seen once; the top ten hold approximately 70%. The blood RNA (from unsorted whole blood) was obtained, and germline DNA was also extracted. This CDR3 spans 13 amino acids. Germline CDR1 SGHAT, CDR2 FQNNGV. In its sample, this clonotype was seen many times. As yet, its antigen is unknown. At one boundary the junction diverges from the germline segment, which might be a read error.

The receptor was derived from a middle-aged man with primary liver carcinoma and hepatitis B virus infection. The chain has TRBV11-2 and TRBJ2-5; no firm D call. Input material: peripheral blood. The CDR3 loop reads CASSLGYQETQYF. CDR3 DNA sequence: TGTGCCAGCAGCTTAGGCTACCAGGAGACCCAGTACTTC. The full variable domain, in which reference TRBV11-2 and TRBJ2-5 provide the parts outside the CDR3, is EAGVAQSPRYKIIEKRQSVAFWCNPISGHATLYWYQQILGQGPKLLIQFQNNGVVDDSQLPKDRFSAERLKGVDSTLKIQPAKLEDSAVYLCASSLGYQETQYFGPGTRLLVL.